This T cell receptor (beta chain) was profiled in a study of CXCR3-negative and CXCR3-positive naive CD8 T cells. Study-wide points: Naive subsets did not differ in surface CD5, and TRB CDR3 properties served to infer TCR strength. Memory CD8+ cells showed much lower diversity, while both naive subsets were comparably high. Compared with CXCR3-negative naive cells, CXCR3-positive naive cells showed more hydrophobic TRB CDR3s.

The TRB cDNA libraries were prepared by 5' RACE with UMI labels. TCRdb reprocessed the 5' RACE reads and stores each CDR3 protein as one record, lacking DNA. With 55,000 to 70,000 distinct CDR3 sequences in the sample, the ten largest clones hold about 0.57%. Germline V lookup: CDR1 SGHDT, CDR2 YYEEEE. The CDR3 spans 13 residues. As concerns this clonotype: As yet, its antigen is unknown.

This sequence joins TRBV5-6 and TRBJ1-3. The specimen was naive CXCR3+ CD8+ T cells from blood. Sample subset: CD45RO-CCR7+CD27+CD95- naive CD8+ T cells expressing CXCR3 (TNR3+). This sequence originates from a human donor in good health. Some clones in this sample may be carry-over from other donors' samples. This CDR3 reads CASREYSGNTIYF.